Shown below are 13 T cell receptor beta chains from a single sample sequenced in a study of PD-1 blockade in classical Hodgkin lymphoma. Time point indicated: cycle 4 day 1 (C4D1), after five to seven weeks of nivolumab. Each patient's relapse followed autologous stem cell transplantation, and brentuximab vedotin exposure varied. Only in-frame clones appear in the TCRdb table, and some are missing; sequencing was by immunoSEQ multiplex PCR. The top ten clones hold approximately 2.9% of a sample with tens of thousands of clones, 90% of them seen once. Material: peripheral blood mononuclear cells (PBMCs), obtained before the fourth cycle of nivolumab. The source of these receptors is a human donor with classical Hodgkin lymphoma.

The rearrangement uses TRBV10-3 and TRBJ1-1; D is unresolved. Germline loops: CDR1 ENHRY, CDR2 SYGVKD. V lost 2 bases and J lost 4, with 5 bases in between. The CDR3 is made up of 12 amino acids. CDR3 amino acids: CAISERATEAFF. Written as DNA, the CDR3 is TGTGCCATCAGTGAGCGGGCCACTGAAGCTTTCTTT.

The chain joins TRBV19 to TRBJ1-6; TRBD1 matches at 10 bases. The CDR3 covers 14 residues. Trimming took 6 bases from V and 7 from J; bases not matched to a gene: 3. The V gene's germline CDR1 is LNHDA and CDR2 SQIVND (reference sequence). The CDR3 spells CASSQGQGNSPLHF. Here the CDR3 DNA reads TGTGCCAGTAGCCAGGGACAGGGGAATTCACCCCTCCACTTT.

This clone was observed a few times. The V gene is TRBV5-5, the J gene TRBJ1-2, with 12 bases lining up with TRBD1. Germline V CDR1 and CDR2: SGHKS, YYEKEE (reference sequence). The CDR3 loop spans 14 amino acids. J lost 8 bases, V lost 3 bases, and 5 bases had no gene match. The CDR3 here is CASSWDRGLGGYTF. The CDR3 DNA follows: TGTGCCAGCAGCTGGGACAGGGGGCTGGGCGGCTACACCTTC.

The rearrangement uses TRBV11-2 and TRBJ1-4; no reliable D call. Germline V gene data show CDR1 as SGHAT and CDR2 as FQNNGV. With 5 bases removed from V and 3 bases from J, the gap between germline ends came to 13 bases. CDR3 length equals 15 residues. The CDR3 reads CASSPSGHPNEKLFF. The CDR3 DNA is TGTGCCAGCAGCCCCTCGGGCCACCCTAATGAAAAACTGTTTTTT.

In its sample, this clone was seen once. The chain is built from TRBV7-9 and TRBJ2-5; D ambiguous. This CDR3 region has 16 residues. Germline CDR1 reads SEHNR; CDR2 reads FQNEAQ (reference sequence). Trimming stripped 4 bases from V and 0 bases from J, with 15 bases between. The CDR3 DNA follows: TGTGCCAGCAGCTCCCGCCAGGCGAGGTACCAAGAGACCCAGTACTTC. This encodes CASSSRQARYQETQYF.

The chain employs TRBV5-1 and TRBJ2-5; 8 bases are a match to TRBD1. This CDR3 comprises 17 residues. V lost 0 bases to trimming and J lost 2 bases; unmatched junction nucleotides: 9. The germline gives CDR1 SGHRS, CDR2 YFSETQ. The CDR3 nucleotides are TGCGCCAGCAGCTTGGGGTGGCAGGGGGCTGATCAAGAGACCCAGTACTTC. Protein sequence: CASSLGWQGADQETQYF. Looking up the rest from reference TRBV5-1 and TRBJ2-5 gives the full variable domain: KAGVTQTPRYLIKTRGQQVTLSCSPISGHRSVSWYQQTPGQGLQFLFEYFSETQRNKGNFPGRFSGRQFSNSRSEMNVSTLELGDSALYLCASSLGWQGADQETQYFGPGTRLLVL.

This clone appeared a single time. The chain has TRBV7-2 and TRBJ2-7, with 8 bases identical to TRBD1. The CDR3 length is 14 residues. V trimming: 6 bases; J trimming: 7 bases; junction bases outside the gene matches: 11. Germline CDR1 and CDR2: SGHTA and FQGNSA. In DNA, the CDR3 is TGTGCCAGCAGGTCCCGCAGGGGGCAGGAAGAGCAGTACTTC. Translating gives CASRSRRGQEEQYF.

The chain employs TRBV5-5 and TRBJ2-3, with 9 bases identical to TRBD2. This CDR3 comprises 16 residues. Germline V gene sequence: CDR1 SGHKS, CDR2 YYEKEE (reference sequence). V trimming: 0 bases; J trimming: 4 bases; junction bases outside the gene matches: 6. The CDR3 sequence is CASSLERRGGADTQYF. The DNA for the CDR3 is TGTGCCAGCAGCTTGGAGCGGCGGGGGGGCGCAGATACGCAGTATTTT.

J is TRBJ1-1 and V is TRBV7-6; D is unclear. V lost 5 bases and J 6 bases, leaving 7 bases between the germline ends. The CDR3 loop spans 11 amino acids. Germline CDR1 reads SGHVS; CDR2 reads FNYEAQ. The CDR3 loop is CASSLQAEAFF. The DNA of the CDR3 is TGTGCCAGCAGCCTACAAGCTGAAGCTTTCTTT.

The chain employs TRBV6-1 and TRBJ1-6; D is perhaps TRBD1 (6 bases). V dropped 8 bases and J dropped 8 bases, with 16 bases sitting between them. Germline CDR1 is MNHNS and CDR2 is SASEGT. The CDR3 consists of 14 residues. CDR3 DNA: TGTGCCAGCCACCTCGAACAGGGCTATTCACCCCTCCACTTT. Its protein product is CASHLEQGYSPLHF.

The chain recombines TRBV11-2 with TRBJ2-7; tentatively, D is TRBD2 (6 bases). CDR1 and CDR2 from the germline V gene are SGHAT and FQNNGV. The CDR3 runs 16 residues. Trimming took 1 base from V and 1 from J, leaving 14 bases between them. The CDR3 nucleotides read TGTGCCAGCAGCTTAGGGAGGGGACGGGGGTCCTACGAGCAGTACTTC. It translates to CASSLGRGRGSYEQYF. Combining the CDR3 with reference TRBV11-2 and TRBJ2-7 gives the whole variable domain EAGVAQSPRYKIIEKRQSVAFWCNPISGHATLYWYQQILGQGPKLLIQFQNNGVVDDSQLPKDRFSAERLKGVDSTLKIQPAKLEDSAVYLCASSLGRGRGSYEQYFGPGTRLTVT.

The chain employs TRBV4-3 and TRBJ2-7; 8 bases agree with TRBD2. The assigned J gene may be wrong: the sequence end matches TRBJ2-1 better. The CDR3 runs 16 residues. CDR1 and CDR2 (germline): LGHNA, YSLEER. CDR3 residues: CASSQDTRGGYNEQFF. DNA for the CDR3: TGCGCCAGCAGCCAAGATACTCGGGGGGGATACAATGAGCAGTTCTTC.

The CDR3 bases are TGCGCCAGCAGCTTGGAATTCGGAAATGAGCAGTTCTTC. Residues: CASSLEFGNEQFF. This chain joins TRBV5-1 and TRBJ2-1; no reliable D call. The germline V gene has CDR1 SGHRS and CDR2 YFSETQ. The CDR3 has 13 residues. Trimming pared 0 bases from V and 7 bases from J, leaving 8 bases between.